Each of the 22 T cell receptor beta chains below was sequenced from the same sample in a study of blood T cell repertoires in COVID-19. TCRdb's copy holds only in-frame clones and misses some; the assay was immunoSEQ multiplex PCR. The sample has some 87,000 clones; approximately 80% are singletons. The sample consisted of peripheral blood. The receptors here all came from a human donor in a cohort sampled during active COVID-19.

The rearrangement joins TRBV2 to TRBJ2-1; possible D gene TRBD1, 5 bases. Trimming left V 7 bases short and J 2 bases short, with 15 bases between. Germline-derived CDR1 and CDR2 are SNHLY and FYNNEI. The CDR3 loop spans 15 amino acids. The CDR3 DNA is TGTGCCAGCAAGTCTTCAGGGAAACCCTACAATGAGCAGTTCTTC. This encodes CASKSSGKPYNEQFF.

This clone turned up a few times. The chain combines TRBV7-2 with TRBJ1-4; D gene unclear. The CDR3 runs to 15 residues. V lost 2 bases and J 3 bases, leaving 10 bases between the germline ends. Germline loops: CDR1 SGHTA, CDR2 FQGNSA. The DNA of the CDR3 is TGTGCCAGCAGCTTACTTCGGGGTCCTAATGAAAAACTGTTTTTT. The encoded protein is CASSLLRGPNEKLFF.

The CDR3 coding sequence is TGTGCCAGCAGCCAAGGACTAGTACGGGTTGAGACCCAGTACTTC. This sequence encodes CASSQGLVRVETQYF. The chain has TRBV3-1 (or the pseudogene TRBV3-2) and TRBJ2-5, with a weak D call TRBD2 (6 bases). This CDR3 has 15 amino acids. Germline V gene sequence: CDR1 LGHDT, CDR2 YNNKEL (reference sequence). Trimming took 1 base from V and 5 from J, leaving 14 bases between them.

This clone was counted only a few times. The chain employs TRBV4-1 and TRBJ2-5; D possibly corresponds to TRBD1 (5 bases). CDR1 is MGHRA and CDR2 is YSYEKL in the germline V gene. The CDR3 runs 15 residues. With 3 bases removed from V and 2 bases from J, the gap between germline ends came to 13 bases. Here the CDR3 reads CASSHSTARQETQYF. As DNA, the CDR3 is TGCGCCAGCAGCCATTCGACAGCAAGACAAGAGACCCAGTACTTC.

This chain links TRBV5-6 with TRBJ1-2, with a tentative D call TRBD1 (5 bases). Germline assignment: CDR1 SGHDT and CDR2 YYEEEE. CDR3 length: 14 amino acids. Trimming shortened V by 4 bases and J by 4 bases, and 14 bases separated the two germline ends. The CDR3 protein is CASSPKQVFYGYTF. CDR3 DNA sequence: TGTGCCAGCAGCCCGAAACAGGTATTCTATGGCTACACCTTC.

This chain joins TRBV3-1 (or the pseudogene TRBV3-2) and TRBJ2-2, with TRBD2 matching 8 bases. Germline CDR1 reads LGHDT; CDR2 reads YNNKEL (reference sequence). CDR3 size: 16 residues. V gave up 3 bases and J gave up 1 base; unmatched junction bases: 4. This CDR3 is CASSQGSGGNTGELFF. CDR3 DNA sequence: TGTGCCAGCAGCCAGGGAAGCGGGGGGAACACCGGGGAGCTGTTTTTT.

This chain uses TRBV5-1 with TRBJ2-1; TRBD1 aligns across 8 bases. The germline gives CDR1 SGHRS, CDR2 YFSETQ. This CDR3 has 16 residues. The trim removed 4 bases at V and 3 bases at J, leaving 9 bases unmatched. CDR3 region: CASSPQGTGYYNEQFF. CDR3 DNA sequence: TGCGCCAGCAGCCCGCAAGGGACAGGATACTACAATGAGCAGTTCTTC.

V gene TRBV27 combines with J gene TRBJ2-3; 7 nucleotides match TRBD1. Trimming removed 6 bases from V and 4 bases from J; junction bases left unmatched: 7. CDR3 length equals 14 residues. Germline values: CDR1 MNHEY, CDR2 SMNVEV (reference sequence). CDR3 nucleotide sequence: TGTGCCAGCAGAGACAGGGTAAGGGCAGATACGCAGTATTTT. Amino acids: CASRDRVRADTQYF.

The DNA of the CDR3 is TGTGCCAGCAGCTACGGCGGGAAGCGGAGAGAGACCCAGTACTTC. Translating gives CASSYGGKRRETQYF. V usage is TRBV5-5 and J usage is TRBJ2-5; D may be TRBD2 (6 bases). CDR1 and CDR2 (germline): SGHKS, YYEKEE (reference sequence). There are 15 residues in the CDR3. Trimming took 3 bases from V and 4 from J, leaving 16 bases between them.

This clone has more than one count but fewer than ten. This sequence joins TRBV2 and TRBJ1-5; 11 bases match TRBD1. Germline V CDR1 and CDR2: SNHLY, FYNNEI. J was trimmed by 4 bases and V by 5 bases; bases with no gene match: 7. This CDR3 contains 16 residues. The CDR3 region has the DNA TGTGCCAGCAGTCCGGACAGGGGGCTGAGGAATCAGCCCCAGCATTTT. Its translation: CASSPDRGLRNQPQHF.

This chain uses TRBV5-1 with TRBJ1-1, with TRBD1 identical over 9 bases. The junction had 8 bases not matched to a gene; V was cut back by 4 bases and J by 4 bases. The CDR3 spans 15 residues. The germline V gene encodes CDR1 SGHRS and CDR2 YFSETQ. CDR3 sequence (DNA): TGCGCCAGCAGCACTAACAGGGGACAGGGCACTGAAGCTTTCTTT. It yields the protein CASSTNRGQGTEAFF.

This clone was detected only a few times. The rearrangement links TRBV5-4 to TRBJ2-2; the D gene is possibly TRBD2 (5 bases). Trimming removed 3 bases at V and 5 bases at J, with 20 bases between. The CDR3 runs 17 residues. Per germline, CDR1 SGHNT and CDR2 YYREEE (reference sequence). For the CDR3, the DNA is TGTGCCAGCAGCTACGTTTTAAGAGGGTGGGGAACCGGGGAGCTGTTTTTT. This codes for CASSYVLRGWGTGELFF.

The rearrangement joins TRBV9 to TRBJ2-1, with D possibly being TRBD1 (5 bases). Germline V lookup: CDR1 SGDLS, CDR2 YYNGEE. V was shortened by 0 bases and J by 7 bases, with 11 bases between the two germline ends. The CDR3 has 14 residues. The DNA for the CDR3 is TGTGCCAGCAGCGTAGGGGCAGGGATGAATGAGCAGTTCTTC. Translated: CASSVGAGMNEQFF.

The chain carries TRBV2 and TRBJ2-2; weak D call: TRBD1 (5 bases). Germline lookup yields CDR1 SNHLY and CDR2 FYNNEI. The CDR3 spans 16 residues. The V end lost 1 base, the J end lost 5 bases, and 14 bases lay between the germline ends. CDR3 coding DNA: TGTGCCAGCAGTGAAGATCAAGGGGCGCGGACCGGGGAGCTGTTTTTT. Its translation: CASSEDQGARTGELFF.

The CDR3 nucleotides read TGTGCCAGCAGCATAGGACAGGGCTCTGGAAACACCATATATTTT. This codes for CASSIGQGSGNTIYF. V gene TRBV6-4 combines with J gene TRBJ1-3; 8 positions agree with TRBD1. With V trimmed by 6 bases and J by 0 bases, 4 bases remained unmatched. Germline lookup yields CDR1 MRHNA and CDR2 SNTAGT. This CDR3 is 15 amino acids long.

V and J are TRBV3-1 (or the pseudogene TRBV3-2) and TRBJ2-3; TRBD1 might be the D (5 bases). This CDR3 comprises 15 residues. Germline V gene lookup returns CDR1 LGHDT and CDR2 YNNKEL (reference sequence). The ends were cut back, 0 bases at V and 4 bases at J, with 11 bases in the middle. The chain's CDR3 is CASSQETLGADTQYF. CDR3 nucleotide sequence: TGTGCCAGCAGCCAAGAAACGTTAGGGGCAGATACGCAGTATTTT.

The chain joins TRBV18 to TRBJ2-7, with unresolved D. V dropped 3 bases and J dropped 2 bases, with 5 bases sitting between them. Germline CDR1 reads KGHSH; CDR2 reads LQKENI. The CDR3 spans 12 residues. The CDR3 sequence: CASSPLPYEQYF. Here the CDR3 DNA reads TGTGCCAGCTCACCTCTTCCCTACGAGCAGTACTTC.

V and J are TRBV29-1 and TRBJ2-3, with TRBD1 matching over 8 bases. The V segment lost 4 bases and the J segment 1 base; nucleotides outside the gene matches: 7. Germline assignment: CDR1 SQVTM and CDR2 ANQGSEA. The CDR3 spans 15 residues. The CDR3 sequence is CSVAGQGGGTDTQYF. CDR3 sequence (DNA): TGCAGCGTTGCCGGACAGGGTGGTGGCACAGATACGCAGTATTTT.

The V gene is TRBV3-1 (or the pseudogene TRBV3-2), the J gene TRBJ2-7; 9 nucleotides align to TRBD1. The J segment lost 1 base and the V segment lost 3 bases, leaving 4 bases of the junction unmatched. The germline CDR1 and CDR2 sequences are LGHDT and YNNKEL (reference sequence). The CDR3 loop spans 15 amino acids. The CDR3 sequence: CASSHWGTGSYEQYF. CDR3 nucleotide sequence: TGTGCCAGCAGCCATTGGGGGACAGGGTCCTACGAGCAGTACTTC.

The CDR3 is CASSEPHGNTEAFF. Here the CDR3 DNA reads TGTGCCAGCAGTGAGCCTCATGGGAACACTGAAGCTTTCTTT. The gene calls are TRBV28 and TRBJ1-1; no definite D call. V was trimmed by 5 bases and J by 1 base, leaving 11 bases between them. This CDR3 is built from 14 residues. The germline gives CDR1 MDHEN, CDR2 SYDVKM.

The CDR3 sequence is CASSSDKTPSYGYTF. CDR3 bases: TGTGCCAGTAGTAGTGACAAAACACCATCCTATGGCTACACCTTC. J is TRBJ1-2 and V is TRBV19; D is unclear. The CDR3 has 15 amino acids. Germline V gives CDR1 LNHDA, CDR2 SQIVND (reference sequence). Trimming removed 4 bases at V and 4 bases at J, with 16 bases between.

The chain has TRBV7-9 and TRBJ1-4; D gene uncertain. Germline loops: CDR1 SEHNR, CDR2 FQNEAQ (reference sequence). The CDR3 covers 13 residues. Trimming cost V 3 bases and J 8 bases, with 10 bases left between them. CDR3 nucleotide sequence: TGTGCCAGCAGCTTTGAGGCAGAGGAAAAACTGTTTTTT. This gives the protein CASSFEAEEKLFF.